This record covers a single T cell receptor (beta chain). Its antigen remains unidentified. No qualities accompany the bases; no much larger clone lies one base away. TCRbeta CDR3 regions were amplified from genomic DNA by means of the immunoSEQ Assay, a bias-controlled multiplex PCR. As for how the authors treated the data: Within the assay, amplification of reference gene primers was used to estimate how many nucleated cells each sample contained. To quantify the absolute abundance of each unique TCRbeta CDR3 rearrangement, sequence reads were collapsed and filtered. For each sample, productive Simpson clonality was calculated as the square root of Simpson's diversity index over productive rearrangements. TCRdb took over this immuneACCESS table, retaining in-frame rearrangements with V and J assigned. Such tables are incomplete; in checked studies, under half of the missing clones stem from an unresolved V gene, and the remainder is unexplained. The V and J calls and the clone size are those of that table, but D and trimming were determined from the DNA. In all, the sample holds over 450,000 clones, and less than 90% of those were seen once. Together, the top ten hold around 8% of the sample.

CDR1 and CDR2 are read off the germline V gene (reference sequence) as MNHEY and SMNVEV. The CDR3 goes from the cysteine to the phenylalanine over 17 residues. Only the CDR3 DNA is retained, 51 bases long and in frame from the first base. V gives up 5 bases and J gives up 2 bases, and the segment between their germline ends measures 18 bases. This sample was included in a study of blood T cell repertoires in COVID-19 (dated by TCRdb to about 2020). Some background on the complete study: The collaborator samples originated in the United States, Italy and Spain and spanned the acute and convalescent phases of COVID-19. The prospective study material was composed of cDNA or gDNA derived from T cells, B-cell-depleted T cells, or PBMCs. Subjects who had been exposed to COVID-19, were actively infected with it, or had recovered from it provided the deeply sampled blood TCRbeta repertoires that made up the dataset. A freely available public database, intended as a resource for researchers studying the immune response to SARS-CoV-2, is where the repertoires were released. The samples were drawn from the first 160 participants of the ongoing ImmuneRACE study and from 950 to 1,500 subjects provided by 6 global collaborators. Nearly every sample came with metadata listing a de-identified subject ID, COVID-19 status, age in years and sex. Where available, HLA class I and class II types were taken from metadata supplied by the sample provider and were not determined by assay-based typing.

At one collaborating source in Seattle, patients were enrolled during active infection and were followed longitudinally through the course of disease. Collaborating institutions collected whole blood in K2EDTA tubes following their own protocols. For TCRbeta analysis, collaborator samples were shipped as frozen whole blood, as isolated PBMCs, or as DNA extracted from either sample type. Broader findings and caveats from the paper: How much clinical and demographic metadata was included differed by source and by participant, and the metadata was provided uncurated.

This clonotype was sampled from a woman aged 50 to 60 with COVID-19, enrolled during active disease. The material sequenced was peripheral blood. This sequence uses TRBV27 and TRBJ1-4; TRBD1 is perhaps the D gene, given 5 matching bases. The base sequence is TGTGCCAGCAGTCCGGGACTCAAACGGGCCACTAATGAAAAACTGTTTTTT. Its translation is CASSPGLKRATNEKLFF.